These T cell receptor beta chains were read from a single sample in a study of immune cell composition in non-small cell lung cancer. Clones were read by immunoSEQ multiplex PCR, and TCRdb kept only the in-frame ones, dropping some. The repertoire holds some 13,000 clones, with about 70% as singletons. The source material was lung tumor tissue. The source is a human donor with non-small cell lung cancer. The CDR3 runs from the conserved cysteine through the conserved F or W. Fields, in order: D gene, clone size, J gene, V gene, CDR3 protein, CDR3 DNA. A D gene is named only where the DNA matches it firmly. Size is omitted from some rows. Given values are once, few, many or a class for expanded clones.

d_call: -
clone_size: -
j_call: TRBJ1-2
v_call: TRBV5-1
cdr3_aa: CASSLTDTNYGYTF
cdr3_nt: TGTGCCAGCAGCTTAACTGACACCAACTATGGCTACACCTTC

d_call: -
clone_size: few
j_call: TRBJ1-1
v_call: TRBV11-1
cdr3_aa: CASREGPKNTEAFF
cdr3_nt: TGTGCCAGCAGGGAGGGACCAAAGAACACTGAAGCTTTCTTT

d_call: TRBD2
clone_size: few
j_call: TRBJ2-5
v_call: TRBV10-3
cdr3_aa: CAIGLAGGETQYF
cdr3_nt: TGTGCCATCGGGCTAGCGGGGGGAGAGACCCAGTACTTC

d_call: -
clone_size: -
j_call: TRBJ2-1
v_call: TRBV7-9
cdr3_aa: CASSLGEWRYNEQFF
cdr3_nt: TGTGCCAGCAGCTTAGGAGAGTGGCGGTACAATGAGCAGTTCTTC

d_call: TRBD2
clone_size: -
j_call: TRBJ2-5
v_call: TRBV7-2
cdr3_aa: CASRRTREETQYF
cdr3_nt: TGTGCCAGCCGTCGGACTAGAGAAGAGACCCAGTACTTC

d_call: TRBD2
clone_size: -
j_call: TRBJ2-2
v_call: TRBV4-2
cdr3_aa: CASSQRGRGRRAGELFF
cdr3_nt: TGTGCCAGCAGCCAAAGGGGTCGCGGGAGGAGGGCCGGGGAGCTGTTTTTT

d_call: TRBD1
clone_size: -
j_call: TRBJ1-2
v_call: TRBV4-1
cdr3_aa: CASSQGTGDYYGYTF
cdr3_nt: TGCGCCAGCAGCCAAGGGACAGGGGACTACTATGGCTACACCTTC

d_call: -
clone_size: few
j_call: TRBJ1-2
v_call: TRBV6-1
cdr3_aa: CASSAGDGGYGYTF
cdr3_nt: TGTGCCAGCAGTGCCGGGGACGGGGGCTATGGCTACACCTTC

d_call: TRBD1
clone_size: -
j_call: TRBJ1-6
v_call: TRBV5-6
cdr3_aa: CASSLFSQGYSPLHF
cdr3_nt: TGTGCCAGCAGCTTGTTTTCACAGGGGTATTCACCCCTCCACTTT

d_call: TRBD1
clone_size: once
j_call: TRBJ2-7
v_call: TRBV29-1
cdr3_aa: CSVAPGQGSYEQYF
cdr3_nt: TGCAGCGTCGCCCCGGGACAGGGGTCCTACGAGCAGTACTTC

d_call: TRBD1
clone_size: -
j_call: TRBJ1-6
v_call: TRBV6-5
cdr3_aa: CASSWRGQGSPLHF
cdr3_nt: TGTGCCAGCAGTTGGAGGGGGCAGGGTTCACCCCTCCACTTT

d_call: TRBD1
clone_size: -
j_call: TRBJ1-4
v_call: TRBV5-5
cdr3_aa: CASSLELGQGIQGEKLFF
cdr3_nt: TGTGCCAGCAGCTTGGAGTTGGGACAGGGGATCCAGGGCGAAAAACTGTTTTTT

d_call: -
clone_size: -
j_call: TRBJ1-3
v_call: TRBV7-2
cdr3_aa: CASSFSTNRAGNTIYF
cdr3_nt: TGTGCCAGCAGCTTCTCGACCAACAGGGCCGGAAACACCATATATTTT

d_call: -
clone_size: -
j_call: TRBJ1-1
v_call: TRBV18
cdr3_aa: CASSRTQTGMNTEAFF
cdr3_nt: TGTGCCAGCTCAAGAACGCAGACGGGGATGAACACTGAAGCTTTCTTT

d_call: TRBD1
clone_size: -
j_call: TRBJ2-7
v_call: TRBV4-1
cdr3_aa: CASSPRQGYEQYF
cdr3_nt: TGCGCCAGCAGCCCGAGACAGGGCTACGAGCAGTACTTC